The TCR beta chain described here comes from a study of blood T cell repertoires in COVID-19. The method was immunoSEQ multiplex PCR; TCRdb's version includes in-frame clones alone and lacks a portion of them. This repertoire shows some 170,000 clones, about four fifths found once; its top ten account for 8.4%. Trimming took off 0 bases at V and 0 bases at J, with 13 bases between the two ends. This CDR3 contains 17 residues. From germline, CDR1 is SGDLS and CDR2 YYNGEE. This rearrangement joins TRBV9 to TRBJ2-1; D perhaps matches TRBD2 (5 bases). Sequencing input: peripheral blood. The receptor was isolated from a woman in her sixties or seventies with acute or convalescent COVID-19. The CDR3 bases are TGTGCCAGCAGCGTAGGGCGGACTCGTGTCTCCTACAATGAGCAGTTCTTC. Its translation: CASSVGRTRVSYNEQFF.